These 14 T cell receptor beta chains were all obtained from the same sample, sequenced in a study of cytomegalovirus exposure and HLA in healthy donors. In the PCR, 60 Vbeta and 13 Jbeta primers were used. TCRdb's copy holds only in-frame clones and misses some; the assay was immunoSEQ multiplex PCR. The data contain under 70,000 clones, 55% to 85% of them singletons. Sequenced input: PBMCs. The source of these receptors is a man aged 35-49 years in good health and CMV-seropositive.

The chain uses TRBV6-1 and TRBJ1-1, with D possibly TRBD1 on 6 matching bases. The CDR3 covers 15 residues. Between the trimmed V and J ends, which lost 7 bases and 8 bases, there was a span of 23 bases. The V gene's germline CDR1 is MNHNS and CDR2 SASEGT. The CDR3 DNA follows: TGTGCCAGCACGCCCTATGGGGGCCCTAATGGGGAAGCTTTCTTT. Encoded protein: CASTPYGGPNGEAFF.

In its sample, this clone was seen a few times. CDR3 nucleotide sequence: TGTGCCAGCAGTGAATCGGCGGGGGGGCAGGATGAGCAGTTCTTC. Its protein is CASSESAGGQDEQFF. This sequence joins TRBV2 and TRBJ2-1; 9 nucleotides align to TRBD2. V shed 2 bases, J shed 8 bases, and the junction held 7 bases outside the gene matches. The CDR3 is 15 amino acids. Per germline, CDR1 SNHLY and CDR2 FYNNEI.

This chain connects TRBV5-5 to TRBJ2-1; 8 bases fit TRBD2. J lost 7 bases, V lost 4 bases, and 16 bases had no gene match. The germline gives CDR1 SGHKS, CDR2 YYEKEE (reference sequence). The CDR3 is made up of 17 amino acids. The CDR3 bases are TGTGCCAGCAGCGGGAGCGGGGGAAATACCTTAGGTAATGAGCAGTTCTTC. Protein sequence: CASSGSGGNTLGNEQFF. The variable domain in full, completed from reference TRBV5-5 and TRBJ2-1, reads DAGVTQSPTHLIKTRGQQVTLRCSPISGHKSVSWYQQVLGQGPQFIFQYYEKEERGRGNFPDRFSARQFPNYSSELNVNALLLGDSALYLCASSGSGGNTLGNEQFFGPGTRLTVL.

The V gene is TRBV7-3, the J gene TRBJ1-1; 9 nucleotides agree with TRBD1. Germline CDR1 is SGHTA and CDR2 is FQGTGA. The CDR3 is 18 amino acids. Trimming at V came to 1 base and at J to 2 bases, leaving 11 bases not matched to a gene. The CDR3 spells CASSLMGGQGDVNTEAFF. DNA for the CDR3: TGTGCCAGCAGCTTAATGGGGGGACAGGGAGACGTAAACACTGAAGCTTTCTTT. Full variable domain (outside the CDR3, taken from reference TRBV7-3 and TRBJ1-1): GAGVSQTPSNKVTEKGKYVELRCDPISGHTALYWYRQSLGQGPEFLIYFQGTGAADDSGLPNDRFFAVRPEGSVSTLKIQRTERGDSAVYLCASSLMGGQGDVNTEAFFGQGTRLTVV.

V gene TRBV25-1 combines with J gene TRBJ1-2; TRBD1 matches 9 bases. CDR3 length: 18 residues. V dropped 0 bases and J dropped 13; count of bases not matched to a gene: 21. Germline values: CDR1 MGHDK, CDR2 SYGVNS. The CDR3 region is CASSEYMGTGGADRALTF. CDR3 bases: TGTGCCAGCAGTGAATATATGGGTACAGGGGGCGCGGACCGGGCTCTCACCTTC.

The V and J genes are TRBV5-1 and TRBJ2-7; maybe TRBD2 (5 bases). Germline CDR1 is SGHRS and CDR2 is YFSETQ. Trimming stripped 0 bases from V and 7 bases from J, with 5 bases between. This CDR3 contains 11 residues. The CDR3 protein is CASSLAGEQYF. CDR3 coding DNA: TGCGCCAGCAGCTTGGCGGGAGAGCAGTACTTC.

The chain couples TRBV6-1 to TRBJ1-2; 7 nucleotides line up with TRBD1. This CDR3 is 18 amino acids long. The germline V gene has CDR1 MNHNS and CDR2 SASEGT. V shed 1 base and J 3 bases; nucleotides not matched to a gene: 14. This CDR3 is CASSEGGQFILEYYGYTF. CDR3 nucleotides: TGTGCCAGCAGTGAAGGGGGACAGTTCATTTTAGAATACTATGGCTACACCTTC.

This clone was picked up a small number of times. V and J are TRBV6-6 and TRBJ1-3, with 9 bases identical to TRBD1. V lost 2 bases to trimming and J lost 4 bases; unmatched junction nucleotides: 6. CDR1 and CDR2 from the germline V gene are MNHNY and SVGAGI (reference sequence). The CDR3 loop spans 16 amino acids. The CDR3 loop reads CASSYGQGSYGNTIYF. The CDR3 bases are TGTGCCAGCAGTTACGGACAGGGGTCGTACGGAAACACCATATATTTT.

The rearrangement uses TRBV1 and TRBJ2-3; the D segment call TRBD2 is taken from the table without a DNA check. TRBV1 is assigned pseudogene status. This CDR3 has 14 amino acids. CDR3 coding DNA: TGCACCAGCAGCCAAGATCGGGGGGGAGATACGCAGTATTTT. Its protein product is CTSSQDRGGDTQYF.

This chain uses TRBV30 with TRBJ1-2; 7 nucleotides match TRBD1. This CDR3 region has 14 residues. V lost 5 bases to trimming and J lost 7 bases; unmatched junction nucleotides: 13. Germline loops: CDR1 GTSNPN, CDR2 SVGIG (reference sequence). CDR3: CAWAPKTGWGGYTF. The CDR3 bases are TGTGCCTGGGCGCCAAAGACAGGGTGGGGTGGCTACACCTTC.

This chain uses TRBV27 with TRBJ1-6; no firm D call. The germline V gene has CDR1 MNHEY and CDR2 SMNVEV (reference sequence). The length of the CDR3 is 13 residues. V was shortened by 6 bases and J by 10 bases, with 13 bases between the two germline ends. CDR3 DNA sequence: TGTGCCAGCAGCCAAGTTCTTAGATCACCCCTCCACTTT. It codes for CASSQVLRSPLHF.

The genes are TRBV30 and TRBJ1-2, with 9 bases matching TRBD1. V gave up 8 bases and J gave up 5 bases; unmatched junction bases: 9. There are 13 residues in the CDR3. Per germline, CDR1 GTSNPN and CDR2 SVGIG (reference sequence). The CDR3 DNA follows: TGTGCCCGTAACAGGGGGCGCGGGTATGGCTACACCTTC. Translated, it gives CARNRGRGYGYTF.

A word on this clone: This sample also contains other DNA sequences that code for the same CDR3. The chain is built from TRBV7-2 and TRBJ1-1, with D possibly being TRBD1 (5 bases). The CDR3 sequence is 14 residues long. Trimming stripped 2 bases from V and 5 bases from J, with 12 bases between. Germline V gene sequence: CDR1 SGHTA, CDR2 FQGNSA. DNA of the CDR3: TGTGCCAGCAGCTTACGGGGGTTGGGGACTGAAGCTTTCTTT. This encodes CASSLRGLGTEAFF.

This clone occurred a few times. V is TRBV4-3 and J is TRBJ1-1, with D hard to call. The CDR3 loop spans 13 amino acids. Trimming removed 2 bases from V and 3 bases from J, with 7 bases in between. CDR1 is LGHNA, CDR2 YSLEER, per germline. CDR3 nucleotides: TGCGCCAGCAGCCAAAACCGGGACACTGAAGCTTTCTTT. Protein sequence: CASSQNRDTEAFF.